This T cell receptor (beta chain) was captured by sequencing in a study of breast tumors, draining lymph nodes, adjacent tissues. Study outcomes and limitations: Compared with lymph nodes, tumors were less diverse; compared with nontumor tissue, more. Tumor T cell lymph node origin was a supported hypothesis, not proven. Most tumor T cells seemingly derive from lymph node, then expand in tumor. Tumor and nontumor repertoires were significantly more similar in luminal-like than in basal-like breast cancer.

Germline-derived CDR1 and CDR2 are MNHEY and SMNVEV (reference sequence). CDR3 length equals 15 residues. Between the trimmed V and J ends, which lost 0 bases and 8 bases, there was a span of 11 bases. A single record per CDR3 protein comes from TCRdb applying MiXCR to the multiplex PCR reads. In the table there are tens of thousands of distinct CDR3 sequences, around 20% of which are singletons. Axillary draining lymph nodes of breast cancer patients supplied the node samples. This clonotype came up many times. The antigen remains unidentified. The receptor was isolated from a female donor with breast cancer. Some clones in this sample may be carry-over from other donors' samples. The chain has TRBV27 and TRBJ1-6, with unresolved D. Input material: axillary lymph node tissue. The CDR3 here is CASSLSEGADSPLHF. Written as DNA, the CDR3 is TGTGCCAGCAGTTTATCGGAGGGCGCGGATTCACCCCTCCACTTT.